The 26 T cell receptor beta chains in this list originate from one sample, sequenced in a study of T cell repertoires in cytomegalovirus infection. These TCRs' antigens remain unknown. MiXCR, applied by TCRdb to the reads, yields one record per CDR3 protein. The table has approximately 1,000,000 distinct CDR3 sequences, approximately 33% seen once. This specimen was cultured CD8+ T cells from PBMCs, taken from culture after CMV antigen stimulation. These receptors were collected from a human donor in good health (CMV status not recorded). Some clones in this sample may be carry-over from other donors' samples.

The chain joins TRBV2 to TRBJ2-3, with 8 bases matching TRBD2. V dropped 2 bases and J dropped 0; count of bases not matched to a gene: 7. Per the germline V gene, CDR1 is SNHLY and CDR2 is FYNNEI. This CDR3 is built from 17 residues. The CDR3 DNA reads TGTGCCAGCAGTGAATGGACACTAGCGGCTAGCACAGATACGCAGTATTTT. Its translation: CASSEWTLAASTDTQYF.

The chain couples TRBV7-6 to TRBJ2-1; 9 bases agree with TRBD2. The CDR3 loop spans 16 amino acids. Germline-derived CDR1 and CDR2 are SGHVS and FNYEAQ. The V segment lost 0 bases and the J segment 8 bases; nucleotides outside the gene matches: 8. The CDR3 nucleotides read TGTGCCAGCAGCTTAGCAGTTGGCGGGGGGGCCGATGAGCAGTTCTTC. Its protein product is CASSLAVGGGADEQFF. Filled out from reference TRBV7-6 and TRBJ2-1, the complete variable domain reads GAGVSQSPRYKVTKRGQDVALRCDPISGHVSLYWYRQALGQGPEFLTYFNYEAQQDKSGLPNDRFSAERPEGSISTLTIQRTEQRDSAMYRCASSLAVGGGADEQFFGPGTRLTVL.

The rearrangement joins TRBV7-8 to TRBJ2-3; D may correspond to TRBD1 or TRBD2 (5 bases each). The CDR3 has 16 residues. CDR1 SGHVS and CDR2 FQNEAQ come from the germline V gene. Between the trimmed V and J ends, which lost 4 bases and 1 base, there was a span of 15 bases. The CDR3 reads CASSSRDPRGTDTQYF. The CDR3 DNA sequence: TGTGCCAGCAGCTCCAGGGACCCTCGGGGCACAGATACGCAGTATTTT.

This clonotype was counted only a few times. The chain recombines TRBV7-6 with TRBJ1-3; D is possibly TRBD1 (6 bases). The CDR3 totals 17 residues. Germline V gives CDR1 SGHVS, CDR2 FNYEAQ. Deletions cut 5 bases from V and 1 base from J, with 18 bases between. In DNA, the CDR3 is TGTGCCAGCAGCCCTTACAGGGAGGTCCTTTCTGGAAACACCATATATTTT. Its protein is CASSPYREVLSGNTIYF.

The chain carries TRBV29-1 and TRBJ1-2; D remains ambiguous. The germline V gene has CDR1 SQVTM and CDR2 ANQGSEA. Trimming stripped 3 bases from V and 3 bases from J, with 20 bases between. The CDR3 loop spans 16 amino acids. The CDR3 nucleotides are TGCAGCGTTGAGCGGGTTGTGACACCCGGGGACTATGGCTACACCTTC. Translation: CSVERVVTPGDYGYTF.

This chain links TRBV4-1 with TRBJ2-3; TRBD1 matches at 10 bases. There are 15 residues in the CDR3. Losses at the gene ends were 4 bases for V and 3 bases for J; bases not matched to a gene: 4. Germline V gene data show CDR1 as MGHRA and CDR2 as YSYEKL. The CDR3 DNA reads TGCGCCAGCAGCCGACAGGGGGCGAGGACAGATACGCAGTATTTT. Its translation is CASSRQGARTDTQYF.

V gene TRBV3-1 combines with J gene TRBJ2-1, with 7 bases fitting TRBD2. The CDR3 spans 16 residues. Trimming at V came to 0 bases and at J to 3 bases, leaving 5 bases not matched to a gene. Germline V gene data show CDR1 as LGHDT and CDR2 as YNNKEL (reference sequence). The CDR3 here is CASSQDRPGGYNEQFF. In DNA form, the CDR3 reads TGTGCCAGCAGCCAAGATAGGCCGGGAGGCTACAATGAGCAGTTCTTC.

This clonotype has more than one count but fewer than ten. The rearrangement joins TRBV25-1 to TRBJ1-4, with D unclear. Trimming pared 8 bases from V and 7 bases from J, leaving 5 bases between. This CDR3 is 10 amino acids long. The germline CDR1 and CDR2 sequences are MGHDK and SYGVNS. The DNA for the CDR3 is TGTGCCAGCCGGGCTGAAAAACTGTTTTTT. Residues: CASRAEKLFF.

This clonotype occurred a few times. The rearrangement joins TRBV6-2 or TRBV6-3 to TRBJ1-5, with a possible D match to TRBD1 (5 bases). Germline V gene data show CDR1 as MNHEY and CDR2 as SVGEGT. The V end lost 7 bases, the J end lost 3 bases, and 13 bases lay between the germline ends. The CDR3 loop spans 14 amino acids. The CDR3 is CASTLSGTNQPQHF. The CDR3 region has the DNA TGTGCCAGCACCCTTTCCGGGACCAATCAGCCCCAGCATTTT.

This chain joins TRBV27 and TRBJ2-5, with D perhaps TRBD2 (5 bases). There are 14 residues in the CDR3. The germline CDR1 and CDR2 sequences are MNHEY and SMNVEV (reference sequence). The V end lost 2 bases, the J end lost 5 bases, and 12 bases lay between the germline ends. The CDR3 loop reads CASSLTTNGETQYF. DNA for the CDR3: TGTGCCAGCAGTTTAACGACTAACGGGGAGACCCAGTACTTC.

In this sample, this clonotype turned up many times. This chain connects TRBV7-6 to TRBJ1-3; D possibly corresponds to TRBD1 (5 bases). Germline CDR1 reads SGHVS; CDR2 reads FNYEAQ. V shed 5 bases and J shed 0 bases, with 14 bases lying between them. This CDR3 contains 16 residues. The CDR3, as DNA: TGTGCCAGCAGCCCGGGACGGGACCCCTCTGGAAACACCATATATTTT. Translation: CASSPGRDPSGNTIYF.

This clonotype was counted only a few times. The J gene is TRBJ2-7, the V gene TRBV7-9; TRBD1 might be the D (5 bases). CDR3 length equals 16 residues. CDR1 and CDR2 (germline): SEHNR, FQNEAQ (reference sequence). V lost 2 bases to trimming and J lost 4 bases, with 18 bases between them. Here the CDR3 DNA reads TGTGCCAGCAGCTTAATCAGGGCCCCAAACGATTACGAGCAGTACGTC. Translated: CASSLIRAPNDYEQYV.

This clonotype was seen a few times. The gene calls are TRBV12-3 or TRBV12-4 and TRBJ2-7; tentatively, D is TRBD1 (6 bases). The CDR3 consists of 14 residues. V was cut by 4 bases and J by 2 bases, with 12 bases left in between. The CDR3 loop reads CASSYDRTPYEQYV. The CDR3 nucleotides are TGTGCCAGCAGTTACGACAGGACACCCTACGAGCAGTACGTC.

Only one count was recorded for this clonotype. This rearrangement joins TRBV28 to TRBJ2-5; 9 bases agree with TRBD2. V lost 3 bases, J lost 4 bases, and 6 bases stayed unmatched. The CDR3 contains 15 residues. The germline V gene encodes CDR1 MDHEN and CDR2 SYDVKM. CDR3 DNA sequence: TGTGCCAGCAGTTTTGGCGGGGGGGGAATAGAGACCCAGTACTTC. This gives the protein CASSFGGGGIETQYF.

This clonotype was seen a few times. This rearrangement joins TRBV7-8 to TRBJ2-2, with 14 bases lining up with TRBD2. Germline V CDR1 and CDR2: SGHVS, FQNEAQ. The CDR3 sequence is 17 residues long. V shed 5 bases and J 2 bases; nucleotides not matched to a gene: 4. The CDR3 reads CASSGLAGGRNTGELFF. CDR3 in DNA: TGTGCCAGCAGCGGACTAGCGGGGGGACGTAACACCGGGGAGCTGTTTTTT.

This clonotype came up a few times. The chain combines TRBV28 with TRBJ1-5; D perhaps matches TRBD1 (5 bases). CDR3 length: 12 amino acids. The germline V gene has CDR1 MDHEN and CDR2 SYDVKM. V lost 10 bases to trimming and J lost 4 bases, with 11 bases between them. CDR3 residues: CAIQDGNQPQHF. CDR3 DNA sequence: TGTGCCATACAGGACGGGAATCAGCCCCAGCATTTT.

In DNA form, the CDR3 reads TGTGCCATCAGTGAGGGGACACAGTACAATGAGCAGTTCTTC. Amino acid sequence: CAISEGTQYNEQFF. The chain is built from TRBV10-3 and TRBJ2-1; the D gene is possibly TRBD1 (6 bases). This CDR3 contains 14 residues. V lost 2 bases to trimming and J lost 4 bases, with 9 bases between them. Germline values: CDR1 ENHRY, CDR2 SYGVKD.

This clonotype was counted only a few times. The chain uses TRBV27 and TRBJ2-3; 9 nucleotides line up with TRBD2. This CDR3 contains 16 residues. With V trimmed by 1 base and J by 4 bases, 6 bases remained unmatched. Per germline, CDR1 MNHEY and CDR2 SMNVEV (reference sequence). The CDR3 bases are TGTGCCAGCAGTTTATTCCGAGCGGGGGGATCAGATACGCAGTATTTT. This encodes CASSLFRAGGSDTQYF.

The CDR3 sequence is CASSPMDRGQYTGELFF. The CDR3 DNA reads TGCGCCAGCAGCCCCATGGACAGGGGGCAGTACACCGGGGAGCTGTTTTTT. The chain employs TRBV4-1 and TRBJ2-2; 11 nucleotides agree with TRBD1. The CDR3 totals 17 residues. Germline CDR1 and CDR2: MGHRA and YSYEKL. V gave up 4 bases and J gave up 3 bases; unmatched junction bases: 7.

This clonotype was detected only a few times. The V gene is TRBV4-1, the J gene TRBJ2-7; D possibly matches TRBD1 or TRBD2 (5 bases each). The ends were cut back, 4 bases at V and 1 base at J, with 17 bases in the middle. The CDR3 sequence is 16 residues long. CDR1 and CDR2 (germline): MGHRA, YSYEKL. DNA for the CDR3: TGCGCCAGCAGCCCGAGTCAGGGACGGGGTTCCTACGAGCAGTACTTC. This encodes CASSPSQGRGSYEQYF.

This clonotype appeared many times. The rearrangement joins TRBV7-9 to TRBJ2-1; 8 bases map to TRBD1. Germline assignment: CDR1 SEHNR and CDR2 FQNEAQ (reference sequence). CDR3 length equals 18 residues. Unmatched junction bases numbered 14, after V lost 4 bases and J lost 3 bases. CDR3 sequence (DNA): TGTGCCAGCAGCTCGGTTATCTCCCGGGACAGGCACTACAATGAGCAGTTCTTC. The encoded protein is CASSSVISRDRHYNEQFF. Supplemented by reference TRBV7-9 and TRBJ2-1, the full variable domain reads DTGVSQNPRHKITKRGQNVTFRCDPISEHNRLYWYRQTLGQGPEFLTYFQNEAQLEKSRLLSDRFSAERPKGSFSTLEIQRTEQGDSAMYLCASSSVISRDRHYNEQFFGPGTRLTVL.

The CDR3: CASSPGEGTGPSYEQYV. The CDR3 DNA follows: TGCGCCAGCAGCCCCGGGGAGGGGACAGGGCCCTCCTACGAGCAGTACGTC. The chain uses TRBV5-1 and TRBJ2-7; 9 bases align to TRBD1. Germline values: CDR1 SGHRS, CDR2 YFSETQ. Losses at the gene ends were 4 bases for V and 0 bases for J; bases not matched to a gene: 11. CDR3 length: 17 amino acids.

The rearrangement links TRBV20-1 to TRBJ1-5; possibly TRBD1 for D (5 bases). V dropped 0 bases and J dropped 2 bases, with 14 bases sitting between them. In germline, CDR1 is DFQATT, CDR2 SNEGSKA (reference sequence). The CDR3 totals 16 residues. CDR3 DNA: TGCAGTGCTAGAGATCCTTCAGGGTGGGGCAATCAGCCCCAGCATTTT. The encoded protein is CSARDPSGWGNQPQHF.

The chain combines TRBV15 with TRBJ1-4; D is uncertain. Germline V gene data show CDR1 as LNHNV and CDR2 as YYDKDF (reference sequence). The CDR3 extends over 15 amino acids. V lost 3 bases to trimming and J lost 0 bases, with 8 bases between them. The CDR3 DNA reads as TGTGCCACCAGCAGGCGTACGTCAACTAATGAAAAACTGTTTTTT. This gives the protein CATSRRTSTNEKLFF. Using reference TRBV15 and TRBJ1-4 for the parts outside the CDR3, the full variable domain is DAMVIQNPRYQVTQFGKPVTLSCSQTLNHNVMYWYQQKSSQAPKLLFHYYDKDFNNEADTPDNFQSRRPNTSFCFLDIRSPGLGDTAMYLCATSRRTSTNEKLFFGSGTQLSVL.

In this sample, this clonotype turned up a few times. J is TRBJ2-7 and V is TRBV6-1; 8 bases line up with TRBD2. The germline V gene has CDR1 MNHNS and CDR2 SASEGT. The CDR3 is made up of 15 amino acids. The trim removed 5 bases at V and 0 bases at J, leaving 6 bases unmatched. This chain's CDR3 is CASSYERGSSYEQYV. The CDR3, as DNA: TGTGCCAGCAGTTACGAGCGGGGGAGCTCCTACGAGCAGTACGTC.

This chain links TRBV7-6 with TRBJ1-5; D call uncertain. V lost 3 bases and J 6 bases, leaving 6 bases between the germline ends. CDR1 and CDR2 from the germline V gene are SGHVS and FNYEAQ. The CDR3 extends over 12 amino acids. CDR3 in amino acids: CASSFLSQPQHF. Here the CDR3 DNA reads TGTGCCAGCAGCTTCCTCTCTCAGCCCCAGCATTTT.